This record concerns one T cell receptor (beta chain) sequence. What it binds is not known. This CDR3 contains 15 residues. Germline V gives CDR1 KGHSH, CDR2 LQKENI. V shed 4 bases and J 2 bases; nucleotides not matched to a gene: 4. Treatment in this sample: roughly 18 received Ad26.COV2.S at low or high dose, single or two shots; 5 received placebo; per-sample allocation not given. Collection of the samples took place on day 63 after the first injection of vaccine or placebo. At a Boston site, the person donating was an adult of 18-55 years. The data stem from a study of Ad26.COV2.S vaccination and SARS-CoV-2 variants. Across the study: Donor allocation was to the COV1001 Ad26.COV2.S trial arm. Ad26.COV2.S shots went into the muscle once or twice, 56 days apart.

TCRdb keeps only in-frame clones here, not all; method: immunoSEQ multiplex PCR. The table lists about 470,000 clones, 80% to 95% of them singletons. Study-level points and caveats: Vaccine and placebo recipients had similar non-spike TCR breadth.

The chain links TRBV18 to TRBJ2-5, with 10 nucleotides matching TRBD1. Sequences were derived from peripheral blood, sampled in a trial of Ad26.COV2.S vaccine versus placebo. The TCR originated in a person aged 18-65 years who received the Ad26.COV2.S COVID-19 vaccine or a placebo. Here the CDR3 reads CASSLWTGGQETQYF. CDR3 in DNA: TGTGCCAGCTCACTGTGGACAGGGGGACAAGAGACCCAGTACTTC. The full variable domain, its missing parts supplied by reference TRBV18 and TRBJ2-5, is NAGVMQNPRHLVRRRGQEARLRCSPMKGHSHVYWYRQLPEEGLKFMVYLQKENIIDESGMPKERFSAEFPKEGPSILRIQQVVRGDSAAYFCASSLWTGGQETQYFGPGTRLLVL.